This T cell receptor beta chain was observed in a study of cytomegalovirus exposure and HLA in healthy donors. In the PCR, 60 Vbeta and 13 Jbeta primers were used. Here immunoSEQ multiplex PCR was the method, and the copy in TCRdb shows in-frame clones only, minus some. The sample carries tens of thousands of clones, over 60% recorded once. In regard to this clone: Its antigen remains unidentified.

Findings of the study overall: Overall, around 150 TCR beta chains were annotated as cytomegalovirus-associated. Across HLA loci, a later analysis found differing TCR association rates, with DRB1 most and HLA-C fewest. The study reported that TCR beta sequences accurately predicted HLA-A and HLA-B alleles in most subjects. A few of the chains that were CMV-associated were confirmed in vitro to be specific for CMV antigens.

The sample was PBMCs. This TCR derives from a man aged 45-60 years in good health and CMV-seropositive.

The CDR3 protein is CAWSVFRNLNTGELFF. CDR3 DNA sequence: TGTGCCTGGAGTGTATTCAGAAACCTTAACACCGGGGAGCTGTTTTTT. The gene calls are TRBV30 and TRBJ2-2, with unresolved D. The CDR3 runs 16 residues. In germline, CDR1 is GTSNPN, CDR2 SVGIG (reference sequence). V was shortened by 0 bases and J by 2 bases, with 13 bases between the two germline ends.